What follows describes a single TCR beta chain. Its binding antigen is unknown. No much larger clone is present one base from it, and per-base qualities are unavailable. Receptors were amplified or captured by the immunoSEQ multiplex PCR assay. The source is immuneACCESS, and TCRdb retained only in-frame sequences with V and J called. Part of the clones is not carried over; for the studies checked, unresolved V genes explain less than half of this, and the remainder is unexplained. The sample profile shows 60,000 or so clones; about 87% of them were found once. The ten largest clonotypes hold 0.85% to 0.95% of the sample. The data are from a study of T cell changes during pregnancy in multiple sclerosis (dated by TCRdb to 2018 to 2020). About the full investigation: The study examined how the T cell repertoire changed over the course of pregnancy in women with multiple sclerosis.

The junction shows trimming of 6 bases on V and 5 bases on J, and the gene matches do not reach 8 bases of it. The CDR3 measures 14 amino acids from cysteine to phenylalanine. Solely the CDR3 DNA is kept, with 42 bases framed from the first base. The germline V gene supplies CDR1 MNHNS and CDR2 SASEGT. The chain is encoded by TRBV6-1 joined to TRBJ2-5, with 8 bases in between that match TRBD1. The receptor was isolated from a female donor in good health, enrolled as a control in a pregnancy study. The specimen was peripheral blood, collected in the first trimester of pregnancy. The DNA sequence reads TGTGCCAGCAGAAAGACAGGGGTGTTGGAGACCCAGTACTTC. Translated, it gives CASRKTGVLETQYF.